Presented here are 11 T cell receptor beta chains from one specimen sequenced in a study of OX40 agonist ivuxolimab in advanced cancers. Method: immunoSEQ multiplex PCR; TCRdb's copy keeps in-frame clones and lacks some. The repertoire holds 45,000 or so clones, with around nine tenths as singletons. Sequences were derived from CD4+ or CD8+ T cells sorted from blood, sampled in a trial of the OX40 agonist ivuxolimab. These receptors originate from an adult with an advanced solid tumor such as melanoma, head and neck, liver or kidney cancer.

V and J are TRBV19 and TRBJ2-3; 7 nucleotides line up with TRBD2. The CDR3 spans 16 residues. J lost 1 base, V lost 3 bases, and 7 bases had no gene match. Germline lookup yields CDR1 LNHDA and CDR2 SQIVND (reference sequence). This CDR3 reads CASSIGGAGGTDTQYF. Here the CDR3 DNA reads TGTGCCAGTAGTATTGGTGGGGCGGGGGGCACAGATACGCAGTATTTT.

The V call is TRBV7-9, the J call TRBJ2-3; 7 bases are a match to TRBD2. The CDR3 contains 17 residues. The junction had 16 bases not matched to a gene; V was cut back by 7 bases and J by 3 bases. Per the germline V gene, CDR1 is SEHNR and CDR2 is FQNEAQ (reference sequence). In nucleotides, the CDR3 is TGTGCCAGCATCGACGGCCTAGGCGGGAGAGGAACAGATACGCAGTATTTT. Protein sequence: CASIDGLGGRGTDTQYF.

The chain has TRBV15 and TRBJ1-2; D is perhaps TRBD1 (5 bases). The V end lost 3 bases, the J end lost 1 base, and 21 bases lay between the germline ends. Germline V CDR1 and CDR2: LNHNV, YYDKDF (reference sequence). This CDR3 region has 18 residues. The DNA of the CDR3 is TGTGCCACCAGCAGTTTCCCAGGGCTATGGGGGGATAACTATGGCTACACCTTC. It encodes CATSSFPGLWGDNYGYTF.

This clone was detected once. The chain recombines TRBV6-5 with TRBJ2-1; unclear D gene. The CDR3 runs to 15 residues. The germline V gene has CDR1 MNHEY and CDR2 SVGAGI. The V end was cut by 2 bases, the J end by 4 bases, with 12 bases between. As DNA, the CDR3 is TGTGCCAGCAGTTACACCGCGCAAAGATACAATGAGCAGTTCTTC. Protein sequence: CASSYTAQRYNEQFF.

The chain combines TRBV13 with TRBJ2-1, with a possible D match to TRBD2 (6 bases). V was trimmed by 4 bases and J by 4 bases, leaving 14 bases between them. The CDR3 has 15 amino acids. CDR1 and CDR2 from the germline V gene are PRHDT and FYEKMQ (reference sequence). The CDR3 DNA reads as TGTGCCAGCAGCTCCCCCGGGGGTGGTTACAATGAGCAGTTCTTC. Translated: CASSSPGGGYNEQFF.

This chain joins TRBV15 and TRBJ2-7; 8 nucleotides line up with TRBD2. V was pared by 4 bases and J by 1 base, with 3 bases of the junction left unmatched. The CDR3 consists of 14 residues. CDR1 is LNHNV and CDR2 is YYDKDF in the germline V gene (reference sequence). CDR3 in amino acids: CATSIGRASYEQYF. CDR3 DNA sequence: TGTGCCACCAGCATCGGGAGGGCATCCTACGAGCAGTACTTC.

The CDR3 loop is CASSNTGTGALGANVLTF. Here the CDR3 DNA reads TGTGCCAGCAGTAATACCGGGACAGGGGCGCTTGGGGCCAACGTCCTGACTTTC. The chain uses TRBV5-6 and TRBJ2-6; 10 bases match TRBD1. Germline-derived CDR1 and CDR2 are SGHDT and YYEEEE. The junction had 11 bases not matched to a gene; V was cut back by 5 bases and J by 3 bases. This CDR3 comprises 18 residues.

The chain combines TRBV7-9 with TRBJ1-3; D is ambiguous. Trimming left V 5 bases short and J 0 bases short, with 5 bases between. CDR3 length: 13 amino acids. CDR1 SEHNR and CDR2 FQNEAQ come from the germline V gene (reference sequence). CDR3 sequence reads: CASSPLSGNTIYF. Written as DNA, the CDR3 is TGTGCCAGCAGCCCCCTCTCTGGAAACACCATATATTTT.

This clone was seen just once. The CDR3 coding sequence is TGTGCCTGGAGTGTACAGGGTTACGAGCAGTACTTC. Translating gives CAWSVQGYEQYF. The rearrangement links TRBV30 to TRBJ2-7, with D maybe TRBD1 (6 bases). CDR1 is GTSNPN, CDR2 SVGIG, per germline (reference sequence). V lost 0 bases and J 4 bases, leaving 7 bases between the germline ends. The CDR3 runs to 12 residues.

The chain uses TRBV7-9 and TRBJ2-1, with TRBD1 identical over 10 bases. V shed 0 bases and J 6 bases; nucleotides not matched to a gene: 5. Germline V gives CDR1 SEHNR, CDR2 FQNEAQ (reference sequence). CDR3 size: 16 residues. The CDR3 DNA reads TGTGCCAGCAGCTTAGCTCGGACAGGGGGTTTCAATGAGCAGTTCTTC. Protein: CASSLARTGGFNEQFF.

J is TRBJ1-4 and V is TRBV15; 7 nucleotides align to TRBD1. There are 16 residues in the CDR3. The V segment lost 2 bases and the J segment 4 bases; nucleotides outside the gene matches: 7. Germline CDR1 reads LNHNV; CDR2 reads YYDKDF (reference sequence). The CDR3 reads CATSRSKGAYNEKLFF. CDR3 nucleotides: TGTGCCACCAGCAGATCGAAGGGGGCTTATAATGAAAAACTGTTTTTT.